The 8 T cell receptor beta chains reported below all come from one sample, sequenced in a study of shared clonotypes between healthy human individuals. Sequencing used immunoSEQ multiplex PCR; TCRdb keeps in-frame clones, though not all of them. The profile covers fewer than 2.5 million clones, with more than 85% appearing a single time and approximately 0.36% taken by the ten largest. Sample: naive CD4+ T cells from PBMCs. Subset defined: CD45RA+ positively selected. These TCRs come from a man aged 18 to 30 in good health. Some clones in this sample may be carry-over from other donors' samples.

CDR3 sequence (DNA): TGCAGCGCCCGGGATTCCCGAGGCAACTATGGCTACACCTTC. Translating it yields CSARDSRGNYGYTF. The V gene is TRBV29-1, the J gene TRBJ1-2; the D is unclear. Trimming took off 7 bases at V and 2 bases at J, with 17 bases between the two ends. CDR1 is SQVTM and CDR2 is ANQGSEA in the germline V gene. The CDR3 spans 14 residues. Full variable domain (missing parts from reference TRBV29-1 and TRBJ1-2): SAVISQKPSRDICQRGTSLTIQCQVDSQVTMMFWYRQQPGQSLTLIATANQGSEATYESGFVIDKFPISRPNLTFSTLTVSNMSPEDSSIYLCSARDSRGNYGYTFGSGTRLTVV.

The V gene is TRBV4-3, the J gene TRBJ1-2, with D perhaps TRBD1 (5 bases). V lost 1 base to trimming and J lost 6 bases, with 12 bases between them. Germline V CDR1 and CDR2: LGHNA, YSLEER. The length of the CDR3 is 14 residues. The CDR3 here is CASSQVRQGDGYTF. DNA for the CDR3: TGCGCCAGCAGCCAAGTACGCCAGGGTGATGGCTACACCTTC.

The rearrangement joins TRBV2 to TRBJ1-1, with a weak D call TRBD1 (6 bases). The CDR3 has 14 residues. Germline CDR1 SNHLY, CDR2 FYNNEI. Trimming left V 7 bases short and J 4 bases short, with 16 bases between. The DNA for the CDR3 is TGTGCCAGCACCGAGTCGGGGGCGCGCACTGAAGCTTTCTTT. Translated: CASTESGARTEAFF.

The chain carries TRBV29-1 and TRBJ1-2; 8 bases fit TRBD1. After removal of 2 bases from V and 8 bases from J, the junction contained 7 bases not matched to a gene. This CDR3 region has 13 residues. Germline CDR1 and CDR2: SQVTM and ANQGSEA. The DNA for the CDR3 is TGCAGCGTTGAAACGGACAGGGTCGACGGCTACACCTTC. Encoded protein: CSVETDRVDGYTF. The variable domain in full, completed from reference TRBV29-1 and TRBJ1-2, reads SAVISQKPSRDICQRGTSLTIQCQVDSQVTMMFWYRQQPGQSLTLIATANQGSEATYESGFVIDKFPISRPNLTFSTLTVSNMSPEDSSIYLCSVETDRVDGYTFGSGTRLTVV.

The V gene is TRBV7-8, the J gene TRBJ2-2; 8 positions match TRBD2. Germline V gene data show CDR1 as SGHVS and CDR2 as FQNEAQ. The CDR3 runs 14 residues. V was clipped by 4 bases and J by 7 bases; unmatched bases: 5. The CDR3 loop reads CASSWRTSSGELFF. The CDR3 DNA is TGTGCCAGCAGCTGGAGGACTAGCAGCGGGGAGCTGTTTTTT.

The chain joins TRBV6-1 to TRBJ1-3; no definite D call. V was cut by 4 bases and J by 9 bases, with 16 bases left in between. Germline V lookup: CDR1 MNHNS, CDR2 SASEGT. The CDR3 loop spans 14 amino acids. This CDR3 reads CASSATRAWGTIYF. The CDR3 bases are TGTGCCAGCAGTGCGACTCGAGCATGGGGCACCATATATTTT.

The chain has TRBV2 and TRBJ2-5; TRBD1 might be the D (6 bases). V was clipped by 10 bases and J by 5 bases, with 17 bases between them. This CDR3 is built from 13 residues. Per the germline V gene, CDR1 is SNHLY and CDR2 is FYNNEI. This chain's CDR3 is CAMNTGSEETQYF. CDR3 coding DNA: TGTGCCATGAATACAGGGTCGGAGGAGACCCAGTACTTC. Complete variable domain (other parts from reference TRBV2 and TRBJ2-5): EPEVTQTPSHQVTQMGQEVILRCVPISNHLYFYWYRQILGQKVEFLVSFYNNEISEKSEIFDDQFSVERPDGSNFTLKIRSTKLEDSAMYFCAMNTGSEETQYFGPGTRLLVL.

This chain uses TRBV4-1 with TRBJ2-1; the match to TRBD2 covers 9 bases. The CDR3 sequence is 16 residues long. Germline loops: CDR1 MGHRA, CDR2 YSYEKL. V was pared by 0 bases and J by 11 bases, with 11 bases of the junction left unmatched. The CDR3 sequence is CASSQDLGSGSSKQFF. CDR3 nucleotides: TGCGCCAGCAGCCAAGATCTGGGTAGCGGGAGCTCGAAGCAGTTCTTC.